The T cell receptor (beta chain) described here comes from a study of shared clonotypes between healthy human individuals (dated by TCRdb to the early 2020s). Regarding the study in general: Three men and a couple of women, aged 18 to 49 years, made up the cohort. Per donor, three plates each were used for CD4 naive and CD4 memory, two for CD8 naive, and one for CD8 memory. To estimate repertoire size and how much clonotype sharing occurs between individuals, the study deeply sequenced the blood TCR repertoires of about five healthy adults. Different laboratories and diverse techniques were used to prepare libraries and sequence TCR repertoires, to increase sequencing depth and limit assay-specific biases. Per donor, leukapheresis produced somewhere between about 0.94 and 10 billion PBMCs.

The study at large found these results: Clonotypes shared by all four sorted-subset donors showed higher generation probabilities than non-shared clonotypes. Because the study included only a small number of donors, the genetic and exposure-history diversity represented was limited. Incomplete sequencing was indicated by rarefaction of sorted-subset datasets, despite the large sequencing depth. When a few donors were compared, the shared fraction of clonotypes was 5% to 6.5% for naive CD4, 3.5% to 4% for naive CD8, more than 2% for memory CD4, and 0.35% to 0.4% for memory CD8. Sampling was restricted to blood, and TCR repertoires in tissue are likely to differ from TCR repertoires in blood. Based on pairwise subsampling, the degree of clonotype sharing among donors was expected to be affected by sequencing depth. Estimated clonotype richness was generally larger for naive than for memory subsets.

The donors were healthy, HIV-negative adults who had no recently reported acute infections or vaccinations. Every donor was a Caucasian adult residing in Nashville, Tennessee, USA. Magnetic negative selection was used to enrich CD4+ T cells, after which naive cells were positively selected on CD45RA and the negative fraction became the memory subset. After blood collection by leukapheresis, PBMCs were isolated using Ficoll-Histopaque density gradient centrifugation and then cryopreserved in the vapor phase of liquid nitrogen. Analytical flow cytometry was used to check the purity and quantity of each magnetically sorted T cell population. From each sorted fraction, genomic DNA was isolated and quantified by UV absorbance on a Nanodrop 2000c. To note about this clone: Its antigen remains undetermined. Per-nucleotide qualities are absent, and no much larger clonotype sits a single base away.

TCR CDR3 regions were amplified from genomic DNA by multiplex PCR using the deep immunoSEQ assay. For each cell subset, the extracted genomic DNA was distributed evenly across all wells of several immunoSEQ 96-well plates, and each plate served as one replicate. Each replicate PCR for sorted subsets received roughly 0.2 ug genomic DNA, equal to roughly 30,000 T cell genomes. The purified libraries were quantified using a Qubit 3.0 fluorometer, sized with a Bioanalyzer 2100, and then quantified again using the KAPA Library Quantification kit. Every immunoSEQ 96-well plate was sequenced on a dedicated single-read 150-cycle Illumina NextSeq 550 flow cell. Per the original workflow: The immunoSEQ output contained only junctional sequences without quality scores, so filtering could not match that applied to full-length reads. To assign V/J genes and CDR3, sequences were annotated against IMGT germline references using PyIR, a Python wrapper for IgBLAST v1.9. Any read was removed if the V/J assignment was weak (E-value above 1e-6), the CDR3 was missing, or the read contained stop codons, out-of-frame junctions, or ambiguous translated residues. V3J clonotypes were defined as sequences sharing the same inferred V gene, J gene, and CDR3 amino acid sequence. Percentage overlap between repertoires was calculated by dividing the number of shared unique clonotypes by the size of the smaller repertoire. Repertoire richness was assessed with RTK rarefaction, the Chao1 estimator, and Recon v2.1 estimates of unobserved clonotypes. Generation probabilities for all TCRbeta clonotypes obtained by the gDNA method from a few donors were computed using OLGA. TCRdb provides this immuneACCESS table in a form limited to in-frame rearrangements. Some clones are lacking; in checked studies, under half of them reflect an unresolved V gene, and why the rest are absent is not known. V, J and clone size reflect that table, while D and trimming were determined from the DNA. This sample comprises roughly 500,000 clones, roughly 95% of them detected only once. The ten largest clones capture about 0.064% of the sample.

The CDR3 numbers 14 residues from cysteine through phenylalanine. Of all the DNA, just the CDR3 is kept, 42 bases in frame from base 1. CDR1 and CDR2, looked up from the germline V gene (reference sequence), are MNHEY and SMNVEV. V is pared back by 2 bases and J by 6 bases, with 11 bases lying between the germline termini. This TCR was sampled from a young woman in good health. The V gene is TRBV27 and the J gene is TRBJ1-5, and possibly TRBD1, on 6 matching bases. Sequencing was done on a sample of naive CD4+ T cells sorted from blood. The sample's cell subset or site label is to be understood as: CD45RA+ positively selected. The encoded CDR3 is CASSLGGASQPQHF. The nucleotides are TGTGCCAGCAGTTTAGGGGGCGCGAGTCAGCCCCAGCATTTT.